The next 7 T cell receptor beta chains were all read from a single sample in a study of cytomegalovirus exposure and HLA in healthy donors. Use of 60 Vbeta and 13 Jbeta primers characterized the PCR. Some clones are missing from TCRdb's copy, which holds only in-frame ones; the method was immunoSEQ multiplex PCR. The sample lists about 160,000 clones; more than 60% were seen once. Source material: PBMCs. The source is a woman aged 40-49 years in good health and CMV-seropositive.

This clone showed up just once. The V and J genes are TRBV7-8 and TRBJ2-5, with TRBD2 identical over 7 bases. The germline V gene has CDR1 SGHVS and CDR2 FQNEAQ. V shed 5 bases, J shed 2 bases, and the junction held 11 bases outside the gene matches. There are 16 residues in the CDR3. The CDR3 region is CASSLTTSKDQETQYF. For the CDR3, the DNA is TGTGCCAGCAGCCTGACGACTAGCAAGGATCAAGAGACCCAGTACTTC.

A few counts support this clone. The chain couples TRBV27 to TRBJ2-1; 7 nucleotides match TRBD1. This CDR3 contains 14 residues. V trimming: 2 bases; J trimming: 6 bases; junction bases outside the gene matches: 4. Germline V lookup: CDR1 MNHEY, CDR2 SMNVEV (reference sequence). CDR3 region: CASSLRAGGNEQFF. CDR3 nucleotide sequence: TGTGCCAGCAGTTTACGGGCAGGGGGCAATGAGCAGTTCTTC.

The rearrangement links TRBV19 to TRBJ2-6, with 9 bases matching TRBD2. Germline values: CDR1 LNHDA, CDR2 SQIVND (reference sequence). The V gene end was trimmed by 5 bases and the J gene end by 0 bases; junction bases not matched to a gene: 2. The CDR3 totals 16 residues. The CDR3, as DNA: TGTGCCAGTAGTCGGCGGGGGGGCTCTGGGGCCAACGTCCTGACTTTC. Translation: CASSRRGGSGANVLTF.

The rearrangement uses TRBV15 and TRBJ2-2; TRBD2 agrees at 9 bases. CDR1 and CDR2 from the germline V gene are LNHNV and YYDKDF (reference sequence). J lost 1 base, V lost 8 bases, and 5 bases had no gene match. This CDR3 comprises 15 residues. The CDR3 here is CATVSGGRNTGELFF. The CDR3 DNA follows: TGTGCCACCGTCAGCGGGGGGAGGAACACCGGGGAGCTGTTTTTT.

This clone showed up just once. DNA of the CDR3: TGTGCCAGCAGTGTTGAGGTTCACACTGAAGCTTTCTTT. Translating it yields CASSVEVHTEAFF. This sequence joins TRBV6-4 and TRBJ1-1; no reliable D call. CDR3 length equals 13 residues. Germline loops: CDR1 MRHNA, CDR2 SNTAGT. The V gene lost 4 bases and the J gene lost 3 bases, with 9 bases spanning the gap.

The chain couples TRBV10-3 to TRBJ2-1, with 8 bases matching TRBD1. Losses at the gene ends were 5 bases for V and 5 bases for J; bases not matched to a gene: 2. Germline V gene data show CDR1 as ENHRY and CDR2 as SYGVKD. The CDR3 contains 13 residues. The CDR3, as DNA: TGTGCCATCAGTCGGACAGGGAACAATGAGCAGTTCTTC. Amino acid sequence: CAISRTGNNEQFF.

The rearrangement joins TRBV7-3 to TRBJ2-6; D perhaps matches TRBD1 (5 bases). Trimming cost V 5 bases and J 2 bases, with 16 bases left between them. The germline CDR1 and CDR2 sequences are SGHTA and FQGTGA. The CDR3 runs to 17 residues. In DNA, the CDR3 is TGTGCCAGCAGCCCTAGATTCTCAGGGACTGGGGCCAACGTCCTGACTTTC. Encoded protein: CASSPRFSGTGANVLTF.